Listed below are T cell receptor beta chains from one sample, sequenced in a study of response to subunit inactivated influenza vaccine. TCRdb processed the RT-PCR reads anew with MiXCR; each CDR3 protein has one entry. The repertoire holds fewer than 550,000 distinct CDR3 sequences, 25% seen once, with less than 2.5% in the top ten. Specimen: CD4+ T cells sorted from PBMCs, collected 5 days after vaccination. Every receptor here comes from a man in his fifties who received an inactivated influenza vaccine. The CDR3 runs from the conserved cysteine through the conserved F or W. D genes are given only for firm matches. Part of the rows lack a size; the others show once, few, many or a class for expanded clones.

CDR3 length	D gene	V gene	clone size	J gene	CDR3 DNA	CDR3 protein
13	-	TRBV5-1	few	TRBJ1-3	TGCGCCAGCAGCCCGGACAGTAGAAACACCATATATTTT	CASSPDSRNTIYF
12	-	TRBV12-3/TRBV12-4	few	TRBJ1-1	TGTGCCAGCAGCCCCTTGGGCACTGAAGCTTTCTTT	CASSPLGTEAFF
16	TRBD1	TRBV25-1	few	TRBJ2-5	TGTGCCAGCAGTGAATCCGGGACAGGGCGTGATGAGACCCAGTACTTC	CASSESGTGRDETQYF
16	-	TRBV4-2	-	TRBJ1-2	TGTGCCAGCAGCCAAGATGCGGGGATTTCAAACTATGGCTACACCTTC	CASSQDAGISNYGYTF
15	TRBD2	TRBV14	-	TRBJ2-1	TGTGCCAGCAGCCAAGATAGCGGGAGCGGCGGTGAGCAGTTCTTC	CASSQDSGSGGEQFF
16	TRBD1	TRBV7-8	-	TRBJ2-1	TGTGCCAGCAGCCCGACAGGGGCCCGGGCAAGGAATGAGCAGTTCTTC	CASSPTGARARNEQFF
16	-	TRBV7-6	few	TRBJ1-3	TGTGCCAGCAGCTTAGGGGGACCATGGGCTGGAAACACCATATATTTT	CASSLGGPWAGNTIYF
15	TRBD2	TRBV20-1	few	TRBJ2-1	TGCAGTGCTTCGGGACTAGCGAATTCCTACAATGAGCAGTTCTTC	CSASGLANSYNEQFF
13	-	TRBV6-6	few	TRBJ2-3	TGTGCCAGCAGGGGGCGCAGCACAGATACGCAGTATTTT	CASRGRSTDTQYF
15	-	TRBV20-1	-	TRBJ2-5	TGCAGTGCTAGAGATCGCAGGGTACCGTGGGAGACCCAGTACTTC	CSARDRRVPWETQYF
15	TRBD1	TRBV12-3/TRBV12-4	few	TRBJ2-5	TGTGCCAGCAGCCTGAGACAGGGGACAGGGGAGACCCAGTACTTC	CASSLRQGTGETQYF
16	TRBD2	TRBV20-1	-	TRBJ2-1	TGCAGTGCTAAAACCCCTCTAGCGGGCCTCTACAATGAGCAGTTCTTC	CSAKTPLAGLYNEQFF
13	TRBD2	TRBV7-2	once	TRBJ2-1	TGTGCCAGCAGATTAGGACTAGCGGGGGGGCCCTACTTC	CASRLGLAGGPYF
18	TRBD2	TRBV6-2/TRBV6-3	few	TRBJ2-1	TGTGCCAGCAGTTACCCCGCGGCTAGCGGGTCGGACAACAATGAGCAGTTCTTC	CASSYPAASGSDNNEQFF
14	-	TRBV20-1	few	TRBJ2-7	TGCAGTGCGAGAGGGGGAGAGGGATTGTACGAGCAGTACTTC	CSARGGEGLYEQYF
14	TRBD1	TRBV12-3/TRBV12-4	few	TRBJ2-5	TGTGCCAGCAGTTCACAGGGGGCAAGGGAGACCCAGTACTTC	CASSSQGARETQYF
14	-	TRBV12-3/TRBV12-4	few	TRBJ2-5	TGTGCCAGCAGTTTAAACAGGGACGGGGAGACCCAGTACTTC	CASSLNRDGETQYF
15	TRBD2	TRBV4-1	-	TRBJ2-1	TGCGCCAGCAGCCTCACTAGCGGGGTAGACAATGAGCAGTTCTTC	CASSLTSGVDNEQFF
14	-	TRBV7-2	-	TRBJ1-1	TGTGCCAGCAGCTTAGGTATCATGAACACTGAAGCTTTCTTT	CASSLGIMNTEAFF
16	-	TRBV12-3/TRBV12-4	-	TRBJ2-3	TGTGCCAGCAGCCCGTATCTAGGGGGGGCCACAGATACGCAGTATTTT	CASSPYLGGATDTQYF
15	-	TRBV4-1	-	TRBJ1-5	TGCGCCAGCAGCCAAGAACCAAACGGCAATCAGCCCCAGCATTTT	CASSQEPNGNQPQHF
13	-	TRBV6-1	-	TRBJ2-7	TGTGCCAGCAGCCGAGATACTAGGTACGAGCAGTACTTC	CASSRDTRYEQYF
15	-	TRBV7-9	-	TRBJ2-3	TGTGCCAGCAGCTTAGGTACTCGCGCCACAGATACGCAGTATTTT	CASSLGTRATDTQYF
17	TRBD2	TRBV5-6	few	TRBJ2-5	TGTGCCAGCAGCGGAACAATTAGCGGGGGATACCAAGAGACCCAGTACTTC	CASSGTISGGYQETQYF
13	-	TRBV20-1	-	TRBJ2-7	TGCAGTGCCCCCAGGGACATGTACTACGAGCAGTACTTC	CSAPRDMYYEQYF
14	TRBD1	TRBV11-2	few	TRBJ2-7	TGTGCCAGCAGCTTGTCCGGGACAGGGGTCGAGCAGTACTTC	CASSLSGTGVEQYF
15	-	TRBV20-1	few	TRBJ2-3	TGCAGTGCTAGAGATCGACCGCGGAGCACAGATACGCAGTATTTT	CSARDRPRSTDTQYF
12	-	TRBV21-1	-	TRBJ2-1	TGTGCCAGCAGTAATGGGGTGGATGAGCAGTTCTTC	CASSNGVDEQFF
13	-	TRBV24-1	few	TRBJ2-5	TGTGCCACCAGTCGGGGGAACCAAGAGACCCAGTACTTC	CATSRGNQETQYF
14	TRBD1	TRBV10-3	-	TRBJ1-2	TGTGCCATCTTAGGACAGGGCCCAAACTATGGCTACACCTTC	CAILGQGPNYGYTF
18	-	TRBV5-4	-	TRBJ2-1	TGTGCCAGCAGCTTGGTTGTGGATTGGTGGCAGATAAACAATGAGCAGTTCTTC	CASSLVVDWWQINNEQFF